This T cell receptor beta chain was sequenced in a study of blood T cell repertoires in COVID-19 (dated by TCRdb to about 2020). Regarding the study in general: Samples from collaborators originated in the United States, Italy and Spain and spanned both the acute and convalescent phases of COVID-19. Deeply sampled blood TCRbeta repertoires from subjects exposed to, actively infected with, or recovered from COVID-19 were included in the dataset. The prospective study material was composed of cDNA or gDNA derived from T cells, B-cell-depleted T cells, or PBMCs. Samples came from the ongoing ImmuneRACE study (first 160 participants) plus 1,254 subjects from 6 global collaborators. The repertoires were released in a freely available public database meant as a resource for research on the immune response to SARS-CoV-2. Nearly every sample came with metadata listing a de-identified subject ID, COVID-19 status, age in years and sex. Where HLA class I and class II types were available, the types were taken from metadata supplied by the sample provider, not from assay-based typing. Results and caveats for the whole study, not just this receptor: The amount of clinical and demographic metadata varied by source and participant and was provided uncurated.

TCRbeta CDR3 regions were amplified from genomic DNA by means of the immunoSEQ Assay, a bias-controlled multiplex PCR. Per the original workflow: The number of nucleated cells in each sample was estimated from the amplification of reference gene primers within the assay. To quantify the absolute abundance of each unique TCRbeta CDR3 rearrangement, sequence reads were collapsed and filtered. For each sample, productive Simpson clonality was calculated as the square root of Simpson's diversity index over productive rearrangements. TCRdb's version of the immuneACCESS table is confined to in-frame rearrangements and falls short of the full clone set. An unresolved V gene accounts for under half of the shortfall where checked; the remainder is of unknown origin. The D gene and trimming were derived from the DNA, and the V and J assignments and clone size from that table. This sample is represented by 150,000 or so clones; more than 75% of them were singletons. The biggest ten clones account for 4.5% to 7.5% of the sample.

Participants in the prospective study were aged about 18 to 90 years, lived in some 24 United States geographic areas, and enrolled through a virtual design. In the prospective study, cohorts were assigned on the basis of participant-reported clinical history obtained from a screening survey and a study questionnaire. ImmuneRACE Cohort 3 recovered participants were defined by two consecutive negative NP/OP PCR tests, healthcare professional clearance, or symptom resolution. Each participant in the prospective study had whole blood, serum and a nasopharyngeal or oropharyngeal swab collected by mobile phlebotomists. Additional blood draws and questionnaires over an approximately 2-month period could optionally be provided by prospective study participants. Prospective study blood samples were shipped either frozen or at room temperature before DNA extraction. With respect to this clone: Its antigen specificity is not known. No clone much larger than this one lies a single base away; base qualities are absent.

There are 14 amino acids in the CDR3, from cysteine to phenylalanine inclusive. Of all the DNA, just the CDR3 is kept, 42 bases in frame from base 1. The germline V gene encodes CDR1 SGHNT and CDR2 YENEEA. Trimming at the junction amounts to 2 bases on V and 0 bases on J, and the germline ends lie 6 bases apart. Recombination connected TRBV11-3 to TRBJ2-3; a tentative D call is TRBD1 (6 bases match). Sample: PBMCs or T cells enriched from blood (not recorded which). This receptor was taken from a man in his forties who had recovered from COVID-19. The CDR3 reads CASSLTGSTDTQYF. The bases are TGTGCCAGCAGCTTAACAGGGAGCACAGATACGCAGTATTTT.